Described below is a single TCR beta chain sequence and its context. Its antigen remains unknown. The investigators amplified TCR beta CDR3 regions from RNA transcripts. Researchers ran a first-round RT-PCR on the TCR CDR3 using the HTBI primer set. TCRdb processed the multiplex PCR reads anew with MiXCR; each CDR3 protein has one entry. The profile shows hundreds of thousands of distinct CDR3 sequences, 20% of them singletons. The germline V gene encodes CDR1 LNHDA and CDR2 SQIVND (reference sequence). V was cut by 3 bases and J by 3 bases, with 11 bases left in between. This CDR3 contains 14 residues. This entry belongs to a study of T cells in Graves' hyperthyroidism and ophthalmopathy. Whole-study findings and limits: Blood also contained most expanded thyroid clonotypes above 0.001.

A Clinical Activity Score of at least 3, a NOSPECS grade of at least 4 and a duration under 3 months were recorded in the ophthalmopathy patients. Thyroid ultrasound and orbital computed tomography, with clinical symptoms and serum thyroxine and TRAb, informed diagnoses. Out of around 10 ml of fresh peripheral blood came the PBMCs. This TCR was sampled from a man aged 40-50 years with Graves' ophthalmopathy. The specimen was blood. This chain links TRBV19 with TRBJ1-1, with no clear D. The CDR3 nucleotides are TGTGCCAGTAGTATTGGTAGGCGGGACACTGAAGCTTTCTTT. This translates into CASSIGRRDTEAFF.